The entry below gives a single T cell receptor (beta chain) sequence along with its context. This specimen belongs to a study of T cell responses to AZD1222 COVID-19 vaccine. Repertoires were generated with immunoSEQ multiplex PCR, while TCRdb's copy carries only in-frame clones and drops some. The sample lists 100,000 to 150,000 clones; approximately 88% were seen once. Looked up from germline, CDR1 is MNHEY and CDR2 is SVGAGI. V was clipped by 10 bases and J by 5 bases; unmatched bases: 10. This CDR3 spans 14 amino acids. The sample here was peripheral blood, taken on day 0 of AZD1222 vaccination. This chain connects TRBV6-5 to TRBJ2-5; 10 nucleotides agree with TRBD2. The origin of this receptor is an adult in good health. CDR3 DNA sequence: TGTGCCACCCTAGCGGGAGTGGTAGAGGAGACCCAGTACTTC. It specifies CATLAGVVEETQYF.